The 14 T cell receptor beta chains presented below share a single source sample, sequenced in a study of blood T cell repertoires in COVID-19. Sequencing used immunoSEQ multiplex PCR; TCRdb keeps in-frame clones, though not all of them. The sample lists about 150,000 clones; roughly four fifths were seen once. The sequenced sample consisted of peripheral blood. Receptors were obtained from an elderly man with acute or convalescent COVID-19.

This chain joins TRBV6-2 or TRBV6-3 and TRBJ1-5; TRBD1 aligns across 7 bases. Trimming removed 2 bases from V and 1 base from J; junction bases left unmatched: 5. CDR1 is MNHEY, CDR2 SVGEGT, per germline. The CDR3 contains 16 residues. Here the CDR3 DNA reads TGTGCCAGCAGTTACACCGGACAGGCAAGCAATCAGCCCCAGCATTTT. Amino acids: CASSYTGQASNQPQHF.

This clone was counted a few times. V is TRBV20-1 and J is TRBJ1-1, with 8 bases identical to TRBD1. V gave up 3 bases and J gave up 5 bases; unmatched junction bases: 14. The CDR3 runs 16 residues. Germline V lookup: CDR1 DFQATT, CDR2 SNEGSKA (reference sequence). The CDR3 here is CSASDPRTGRTTEAFF. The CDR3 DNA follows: TGCAGTGCTAGTGACCCCCGGACAGGGAGGACAACTGAAGCTTTCTTT.

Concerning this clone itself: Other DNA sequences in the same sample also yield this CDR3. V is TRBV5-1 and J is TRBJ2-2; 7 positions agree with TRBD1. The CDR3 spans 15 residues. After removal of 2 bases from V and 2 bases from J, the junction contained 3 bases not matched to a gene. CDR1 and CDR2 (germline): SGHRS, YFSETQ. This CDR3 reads CASSLGGANTGELFF. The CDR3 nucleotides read TGCGCCAGCAGCTTAGGGGGCGCAAACACCGGGGAGCTGTTTTTT.

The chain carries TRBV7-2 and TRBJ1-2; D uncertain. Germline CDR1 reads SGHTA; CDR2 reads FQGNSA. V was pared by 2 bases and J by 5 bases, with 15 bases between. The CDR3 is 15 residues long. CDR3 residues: CASSLRRTEAYGYTF. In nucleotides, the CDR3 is TGTGCCAGCAGCTTACGGAGGACCGAAGCTTATGGCTACACCTTC.

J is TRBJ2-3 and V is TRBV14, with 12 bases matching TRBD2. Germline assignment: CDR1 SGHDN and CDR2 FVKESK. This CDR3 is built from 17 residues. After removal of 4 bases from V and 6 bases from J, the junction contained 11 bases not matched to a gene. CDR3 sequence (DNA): TGTGCCAGCAGCCCCCTATTGACTAGCGGGGGCCTTGATACGCAGTATTTT. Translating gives CASSPLLTSGGLDTQYF.

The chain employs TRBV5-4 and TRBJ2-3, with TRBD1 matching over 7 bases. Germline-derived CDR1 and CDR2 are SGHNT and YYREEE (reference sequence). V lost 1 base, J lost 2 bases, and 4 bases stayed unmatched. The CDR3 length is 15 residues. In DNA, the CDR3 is TGTGCCAGCAGCTTGTTTGACAGGGCCACAGATACGCAGTATTTT. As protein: CASSLFDRATDTQYF.

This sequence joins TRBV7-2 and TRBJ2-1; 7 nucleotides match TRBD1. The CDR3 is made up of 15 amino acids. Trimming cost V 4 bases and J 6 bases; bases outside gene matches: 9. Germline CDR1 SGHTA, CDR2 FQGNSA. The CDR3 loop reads CASSSGGRNGNEQFF. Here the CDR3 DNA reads TGTGCCAGCAGCTCAGGGGGAAGGAATGGCAATGAGCAGTTCTTC.

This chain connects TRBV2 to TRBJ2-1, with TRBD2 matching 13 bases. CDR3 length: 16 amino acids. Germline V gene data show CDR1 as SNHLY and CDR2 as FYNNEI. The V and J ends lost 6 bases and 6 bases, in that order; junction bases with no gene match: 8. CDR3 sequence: CASRQTSGGPSNEQFF. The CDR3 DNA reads TGTGCCAGCAGGCAGACTAGCGGGGGGCCTAGCAATGAGCAGTTCTTC.

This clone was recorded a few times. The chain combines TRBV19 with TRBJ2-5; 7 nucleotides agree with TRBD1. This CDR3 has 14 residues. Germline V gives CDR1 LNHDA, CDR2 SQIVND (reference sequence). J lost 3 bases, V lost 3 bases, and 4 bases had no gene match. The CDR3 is CASSMGQRKETQYF. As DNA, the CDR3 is TGTGCCAGTAGTATGGGACAGAGAAAAGAGACCCAGTACTTC.

The CDR3 sequence: CASSAVTLMAGGDTQYF. For the CDR3, the DNA is TGTGCCAGCAGTGCGGTTACGTTAATGGCCGGGGGAGATACGCAGTATTTT. This chain joins TRBV27 and TRBJ2-3, with D possibly matching TRBD2 (6 bases). Germline V CDR1 and CDR2: MNHEY, SMNVEV (reference sequence). V lost 5 bases and J 5 bases, leaving 23 bases between the germline ends. The CDR3 runs 17 residues.

The CDR3 bases are TGTGCCAGCAGTGGGGGACAGGGTTTCGACGAGCAGTACTTC. Amino acid sequence: CASSGGQGFDEQYF. The chain carries TRBV27 and TRBJ2-7; 9 positions agree with TRBD1. The germline V gene has CDR1 MNHEY and CDR2 SMNVEV (reference sequence). This CDR3 has 14 amino acids. J was trimmed by 5 bases and V by 5 bases; bases with no gene match: 7.

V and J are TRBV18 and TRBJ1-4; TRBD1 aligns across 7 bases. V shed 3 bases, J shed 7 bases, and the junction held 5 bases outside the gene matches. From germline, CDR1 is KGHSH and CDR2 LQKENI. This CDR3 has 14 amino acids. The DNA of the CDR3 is TGTGCCAGCTCACCGGGACAGCTGAGTGAAAAACTGTTTTTT. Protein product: CASSPGQLSEKLFF.

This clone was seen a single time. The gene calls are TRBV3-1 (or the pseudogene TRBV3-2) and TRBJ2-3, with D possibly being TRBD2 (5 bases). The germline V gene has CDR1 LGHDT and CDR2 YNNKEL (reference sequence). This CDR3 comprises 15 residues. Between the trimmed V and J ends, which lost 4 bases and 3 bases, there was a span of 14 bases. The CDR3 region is CASSPNSGVTDTQYF. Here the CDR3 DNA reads TGTGCCAGCAGCCCAAACTCCGGGGTTACAGATACGCAGTATTTT.

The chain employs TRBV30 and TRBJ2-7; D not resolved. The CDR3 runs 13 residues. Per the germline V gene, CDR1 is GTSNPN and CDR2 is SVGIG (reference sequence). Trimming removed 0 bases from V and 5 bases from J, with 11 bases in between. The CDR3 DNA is TGTGCCTGGAGTGTACTGCTAAGCCACGAGCAGTACTTC. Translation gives CAWSVLLSHEQYF. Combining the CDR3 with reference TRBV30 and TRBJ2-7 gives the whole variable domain SQTIHQWPATLVQPVGSPLSLECTVEGTSNPNLYWYRQAAGRGLQLLFYSVGIGQISSEVPQNLSASRPQDRQFILSSKKLLLSDSGFYLCAWSVLLSHEQYFGPGTRLTVT.